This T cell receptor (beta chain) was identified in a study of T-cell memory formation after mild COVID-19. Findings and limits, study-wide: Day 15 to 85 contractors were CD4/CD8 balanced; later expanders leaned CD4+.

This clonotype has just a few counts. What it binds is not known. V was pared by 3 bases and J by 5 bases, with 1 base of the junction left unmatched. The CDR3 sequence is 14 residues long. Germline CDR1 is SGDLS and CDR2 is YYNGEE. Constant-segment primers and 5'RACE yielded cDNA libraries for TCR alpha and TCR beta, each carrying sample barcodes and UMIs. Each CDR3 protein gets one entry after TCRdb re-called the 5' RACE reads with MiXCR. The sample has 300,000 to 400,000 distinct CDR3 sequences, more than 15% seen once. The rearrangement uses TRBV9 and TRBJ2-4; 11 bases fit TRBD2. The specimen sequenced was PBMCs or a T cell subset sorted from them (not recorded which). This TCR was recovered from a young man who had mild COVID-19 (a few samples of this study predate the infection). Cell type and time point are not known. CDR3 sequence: CASSAGLAENIQYF. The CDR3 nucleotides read TGTGCCAGCAGCGCGGGACTAGCGGAAAACATTCAGTACTTC.